This T cell receptor beta chain was sequenced for a study of blood T cells in healthy people across ages. The use of a sample-barcoded 5' primer and a J-beta primer mix characterized a second PCR of about 6 to 11 cycles. Using its own MiXCR run on the 5' RACE reads, TCRdb lists one record per CDR3 protein. The sample carries some 1,800,000 distinct CDR3 sequences, about two fifths recorded once. To note about this clonotype: Its antigen remains unknown.

Study outcomes and limitations: A roughly linear fall in TCR beta diversity per million T cells was seen with increasing age. It was the long-lived donors that had more naive CD4+ cells and higher diversity than aged donors.

The sequenced sample consisted of blood. The sequence derives from a human donor in good health.

The CDR3, as DNA: TGTGCCAGCAGCCAGCCTAGCGGGGGGGCGGTCAATGAGCAGTTCTTC. Protein: CASSQPSGGAVNEQFF. V and J are TRBV3-1 and TRBJ2-1; TRBD2 matches at 12 bases. Germline CDR1 reads LGHDT; CDR2 reads YNNKEL (reference sequence). J gave up 6 bases and V 3 bases, and 6 bases lay outside the gene matches. This CDR3 comprises 16 residues.